Below, 2 T cell receptor beta chains from the same sample are listed, as sequenced in a study of cytomegalovirus exposure and HLA in healthy donors. 13 Jbeta primers and 60 Vbeta primers were used for the PCR. Profiling relied on immunoSEQ multiplex PCR, and the TCRdb table lists in-frame clones only, not all of them. The sample has fewer than 90,000 clones, just under 80% seen once. The sequencing sample was made of PBMCs. The source is a male donor in good health and CMV-seropositive.

This rearrangement joins TRBV19 to TRBJ2-1; 9 bases map to TRBD2. Per the germline V gene, CDR1 is LNHDA and CDR2 is SQIVND (reference sequence). Losses at the gene ends were 11 bases for V and 3 bases for J; bases not matched to a gene: 2. This CDR3 has 12 residues. The CDR3 DNA is TGTGCCGCTAGCGGGAACTACAATGAGCAGTTCTTC. It specifies CAASGNYNEQFF. Looking up the rest from reference TRBV19 and TRBJ2-1 gives the full variable domain: DGGITQSPKYLFRKEGQNVTLSCEQNLNHDAMYWYRQDPGQGLRLIYYSQIVNDFQKGDIAEGYSVSREKKESFPLTVTSAQKNPTAFYLCAASGNYNEQFFGPGTRLTVL.

This clone was recorded only once. The rearrangement uses TRBV28 and TRBJ1-5; no clear D gene. The CDR3 has 12 amino acids. Germline-derived CDR1 and CDR2 are MDHEN and SYDVKM. V gave up 3 bases and J gave up 6 bases, with 6 bases separating them. CDR3: CASSFVVQPQHF. The CDR3 DNA reads as TGTGCCAGCAGTTTCGTAGTTCAGCCCCAGCATTTT.